The 9 T cell receptor beta chains given below trace back to one sample, sequenced in a study of T cell responses to AZD1222 COVID-19 vaccine. Sequenced by immunoSEQ multiplex PCR; TCRdb stores in-frame clones only, minus some. The sample includes about 140,000 clones, 90% to 95% of them seen just once. The sequenced sample was peripheral blood, obtained after recovery from COVID-19. The source is an adult who had recovered from COVID-19.

The genes are TRBV18 and TRBJ2-2; 9 nucleotides agree with TRBD1. The CDR3 has 16 residues. Germline loops: CDR1 KGHSH, CDR2 LQKENI. Trimming took 0 bases from V and 3 from J; bases not matched to a gene: 2. This chain's CDR3 is CASSPPWTGDTGELFF. The DNA of the CDR3 is TGTGCCAGCTCACCACCATGGACAGGGGACACCGGGGAGCTGTTTTTT.

The V and J genes are TRBV3-1 (or the pseudogene TRBV3-2) and TRBJ1-1; 8 bases line up with TRBD1. Germline values: CDR1 LGHDT, CDR2 YNNKEL (reference sequence). V was clipped by 1 base and J by 3 bases; unmatched bases: 1. The CDR3 runs 14 residues. The CDR3 loop is CASSQGQGYTEAFF. CDR3 coding DNA: TGTGCCAGCAGCCAAGGACAGGGGTACACTGAAGCTTTCTTT.

The gene calls are TRBV5-6 and TRBJ2-5, with D tentatively TRBD2 (5 bases). Germline V gene lookup returns CDR1 SGHDT and CDR2 YYEEEE. Trimming removed 0 bases at V and 3 bases at J, with 9 bases between. The CDR3 is 14 residues long. The CDR3 DNA sequence: TGTGCCAGCAGCTTGGCGGCCGGGGAAGAGACCCAGTACTTC. Its protein product is CASSLAAGEETQYF.

CDR3 in amino acids: CASSLRLPLNTGELFF. The CDR3 DNA is TGTGCCAGCAGCTTGAGACTGCCTCTTAACACCGGGGAGCTGTTTTTT. This chain connects TRBV5-6 to TRBJ2-2, with D unresolved. The ends were cut back, 1 base at V and 2 bases at J, with 12 bases in the middle. From germline, CDR1 is SGHDT and CDR2 YYEEEE. CDR3 length equals 16 residues.

The genes are TRBV9 and TRBJ2-1, with 7 nucleotides matching TRBD1. The ends lost 5 bases at V and 3 bases at J; junction bases unmatched: 8. This CDR3 contains 15 residues. CDR1 and CDR2 from the germline V gene are SGDLS and YYNGEE. The CDR3 nucleotides read TGTGCCAGCAGTGATACCGGGACAGACTACAATGAGCAGTTCTTC. This codes for CASSDTGTDYNEQFF. Using reference TRBV9 and TRBJ2-1 for the parts outside the CDR3, the full variable domain is DSGVTQTPKHLITATGQRVTLRCSPRSGDLSVYWYQQSLDQGLQFLIQYYNGEERAKGNILERFSAQQFPDLHSELNLSSLELGDSALYFCASSDTGTDYNEQFFGPGTRLTVL.

The chain links TRBV3-1 (or the pseudogene TRBV3-2) to TRBJ2-5, with 9 bases that match TRBD1. The CDR3 is made up of 13 amino acids. The V segment lost 8 bases and the J segment 5 bases; nucleotides outside the gene matches: 6. The V gene's germline CDR1 is LGHDT and CDR2 YNNKEL (reference sequence). The CDR3 spells CASRDRAHETQYF. CDR3 nucleotides: TGTGCCAGCCGGGACAGGGCCCACGAGACCCAGTACTTC.

The chain recombines TRBV9 with TRBJ2-3; D is undetermined. The ends were cut back, 3 bases at V and 6 bases at J, with 11 bases in the middle. The CDR3 has 13 amino acids. CDR1 is SGDLS, CDR2 YYNGEE, per germline. CDR3 nucleotides: TGTGCCAGCAGCGGTCCCCCCTGGGATACGCAGTATTTT. Its protein product is CASSGPPWDTQYF.

This clone showed up just a few times. The chain couples TRBV19 to TRBJ1-5, with D maybe TRBD1 (5 bases). The CDR3 extends over 16 amino acids. Germline CDR1 and CDR2: LNHDA and SQIVND (reference sequence). Trimming stripped 3 bases from V and 2 bases from J, with 14 bases between. The CDR3 DNA sequence: TGTGCCAGTAGTATGAGGGGTCCCTCGGGCAATCAGCCCCAGCATTTT. Its translation is CASSMRGPSGNQPQHF.

The J gene is TRBJ2-1, the V gene TRBV28; D tentatively reads TRBD1 or TRBD2 (5 bases each). CDR1 MDHEN and CDR2 SYDVKM come from the germline V gene. This CDR3 has 13 residues. Trimming cost V 10 bases and J 0 bases, with 10 bases left between them. The CDR3 bases are TGTGCCACCCGGGGCTACTCCTACAATGAGCAGTTCTTC. Protein: CATRGYSYNEQFF.